Each of the 15 T cell receptor beta chains below was sequenced from the same sample in a study of radiotherapy plus CTLA-4 blockade in lung cancer. Repertoires were generated with immunoSEQ multiplex PCR, while TCRdb's copy carries only in-frame clones and drops some. The sample lists about 70,000 clones; 65% to 80% were seen once. The material sequenced was peripheral blood, taken from a patient treated with radiotherapy plus ipilimumab. These receptor sequences come from a human donor with non-small cell lung cancer who had a complete response to radiotherapy plus ipilimumab.

The rearrangement joins TRBV20-1 to TRBJ2-7; D may be TRBD1 (5 bases). Germline V lookup: CDR1 DFQATT, CDR2 SNEGSKA (reference sequence). The CDR3 sequence is 11 residues long. V lost 6 bases to trimming and J lost 4 bases, with 10 bases between them. CDR3 sequence (DNA): TGCAGTGCAGGGGCGGAGTACGAGCAGTACTTC. Residues: CSAGAEYEQYF.

V gene TRBV7-2 combines with J gene TRBJ2-5; 11 bases match TRBD2. The ends lost 5 bases at V and 5 bases at J; junction bases unmatched: 13. The CDR3 extends over 17 amino acids. Germline V CDR1 and CDR2: SGHTA, FQGNSA. CDR3 sequence (DNA): TGTGCCAGCAGCCTCCCTTCCGGACTAGCGGGCAGGGAGACCCAGTACTTC. Protein product: CASSLPSGLAGRETQYF.

The chain carries TRBV7-9 and TRBJ1-1; 7 nucleotides agree with TRBD1. V gave up 6 bases and J gave up 1 base; unmatched junction bases: 5. The CDR3 extends over 14 amino acids. Per germline, CDR1 SEHNR and CDR2 FQNEAQ (reference sequence). The CDR3 DNA follows: TGTGCCAGCAGGCCCGGGACAGAGAACACTGAAGCTTTCTTT. Protein: CASRPGTENTEAFF.

CDR3 sequence (DNA): TGTGCCAGCAGCCCCGGGGGGGCTGAAGCTTTCTTT. It translates to CASSPGGAEAFF. The chain carries TRBV7-9 and TRBJ1-1, with D maybe TRBD1 (5 bases). The CDR3 runs to 12 residues. V lost 5 bases and J 6 bases, leaving 10 bases between the germline ends. Germline V gives CDR1 SEHNR, CDR2 FQNEAQ (reference sequence).

J is TRBJ2-3 and V is TRBV9; D is ambiguous. With 4 bases removed from V and 1 base from J, the gap between germline ends came to 16 bases. CDR3 length: 16 residues. Germline CDR1 is SGDLS and CDR2 is YYNGEE. The CDR3 region has the DNA TGTGCCAGCAGCCGAGGAGATCCTCAGGGCACAGATACGCAGTATTTT. Translation gives CASSRGDPQGTDTQYF.

In its sample, this clone was seen a few times. The chain's CDR3 is CASLSGTSGYNEQFF. The CDR3 DNA follows: TGTGCCAGCTTATCCGGGACTAGCGGCTACAATGAGCAGTTCTTC. The chain recombines TRBV18 with TRBJ2-1; 11 nucleotides align to TRBD2. This CDR3 comprises 15 residues. Germline V gives CDR1 KGHSH, CDR2 LQKENI. J gave up 3 bases and V 7 bases, and 5 bases lay outside the gene matches.

V usage is TRBV29-1 and J usage is TRBJ1-3; D unresolved. Per germline, CDR1 SQVTM and CDR2 ANQGSEA. This CDR3 spans 12 amino acids. V lost 1 base, J lost 4 bases, and 5 bases lay in between. CDR3 protein: CSVEVGGNTIYF. The CDR3, as DNA: TGCAGCGTTGAAGTGGGGGGAAACACCATATATTTT.

V usage is TRBV5-1 and J usage is TRBJ2-1; D may be TRBD2 (5 bases). The CDR3 has 16 residues. V was trimmed by 7 bases and J by 0 bases, leaving 17 bases between them. Per the germline V gene, CDR1 is SGHRS and CDR2 is YFSETQ. CDR3: CASRNGLARSYNEQFF. In nucleotides, the CDR3 is TGCGCCAGCCGAAACGGGCTAGCTCGCTCCTACAATGAGCAGTTCTTC. Based on the CDR3 plus reference TRBV5-1 and TRBJ2-1, the full variable domain is KAGVTQTPRYLIKTRGQQVTLSCSPISGHRSVSWYQQTPGQGLQFLFEYFSETQRNKGNFPGRFSGRQFSNSRSEMNVSTLELGDSALYLCASRNGLARSYNEQFFGPGTRLTVL.

This clone was seen a handful of times. V is TRBV14 and J is TRBJ2-1; perhaps TRBD2 as D (6 bases). The length of the CDR3 is 14 residues. The germline V gene has CDR1 SGHDN and CDR2 FVKESK. Trimming removed 0 bases from V and 5 bases from J, with 8 bases in between. DNA for the CDR3: TGTGCCAGCAGCCAAGACACGGGGGACAATGAGCAGTTCTTC. It specifies CASSQDTGDNEQFF.

The chain has TRBV7-2 and TRBJ2-1, with D possibly being TRBD1 or TRBD2 (6 bases each). CDR3 length: 16 amino acids. Looked up from germline, CDR1 is SGHTA and CDR2 is FQGNSA. Trimming left V 1 base short and J 7 bases short, with 17 bases between. This chain's CDR3 is CASSLGRGDRRNEQFF. The CDR3 coding sequence is TGTGCCAGCAGCTTAGGGAGGGGGGACCGGCGGAATGAGCAGTTCTTC.

This clone was counted only a few times. The genes are TRBV21-1 and TRBJ1-4; the table calls TRBD1, which could not be checked here. TRBV21-1 has pseudogene status. This CDR3 spans 16 amino acids. As DNA, the CDR3 is TGTGCCAGCAGCCTCCGCGGGCGCAGGGGGCAAGAAAAACTGTTTTTT. As protein: CASSLRGRRGQEKLFF.

This sequence joins TRBV30 and TRBJ1-1; TRBD1 matches 9 bases. V gave up 2 bases and J gave up 1 base; unmatched junction bases: 11. The CDR3 spans 17 residues. Germline V lookup: CDR1 GTSNPN, CDR2 SVGIG (reference sequence). This CDR3 reads CAWSKKRQGVSNTEAFF. CDR3 sequence (DNA): TGTGCCTGGAGTAAGAAGAGACAGGGGGTATCGAACACTGAAGCTTTCTTT.

The chain uses TRBV4-3 and TRBJ2-3; the match to TRBD2 covers 10 bases. The CDR3 totals 16 residues. From germline, CDR1 is LGHNA and CDR2 YSLEER. Trimming took 0 bases from V and 4 from J; bases not matched to a gene: 4. The CDR3 DNA sequence: TGCGCCAGCAGCCAAGATACTAGCGGGGCCTCAGATACGCAGTATTTT. Its translation: CASSQDTSGASDTQYF.

This clone was seen more than once but under ten times. The J gene is TRBJ1-5, the V gene TRBV6-5; D ambiguous. This CDR3 has 13 residues. Germline assignment: CDR1 MNHEY and CDR2 SVGAGI. Trimming cost V 5 bases and J 5 bases, with 10 bases left between them. CDR3 in amino acids: CASSPQQDQPQHF. Here the CDR3 DNA reads TGTGCCAGCAGTCCCCAGCAAGATCAGCCCCAGCATTTT.

This chain connects TRBV5-5 to TRBJ2-1; no definite D call. Germline V gene lookup returns CDR1 SGHKS and CDR2 YYEKEE (reference sequence). With 0 bases removed from V and 9 bases from J, the gap between germline ends came to 7 bases. This CDR3 is 12 amino acids long. The CDR3 loop reads CASSLAFREQFF. For the CDR3, the DNA is TGTGCCAGCAGCTTGGCTTTCCGTGAGCAGTTCTTC.